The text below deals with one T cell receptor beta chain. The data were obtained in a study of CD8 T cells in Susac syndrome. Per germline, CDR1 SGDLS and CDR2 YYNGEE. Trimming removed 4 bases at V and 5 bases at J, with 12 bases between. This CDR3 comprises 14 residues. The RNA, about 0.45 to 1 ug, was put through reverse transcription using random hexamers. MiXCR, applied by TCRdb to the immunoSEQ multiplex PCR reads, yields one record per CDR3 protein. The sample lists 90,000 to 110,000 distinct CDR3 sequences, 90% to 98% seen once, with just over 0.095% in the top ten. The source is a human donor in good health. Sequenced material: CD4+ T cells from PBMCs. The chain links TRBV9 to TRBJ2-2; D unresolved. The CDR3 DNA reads TGTGCCAGCAGCTCCTCCAGAGCTACCGGGGAGCTGTTTTTT. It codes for CASSSSRATGELFF.